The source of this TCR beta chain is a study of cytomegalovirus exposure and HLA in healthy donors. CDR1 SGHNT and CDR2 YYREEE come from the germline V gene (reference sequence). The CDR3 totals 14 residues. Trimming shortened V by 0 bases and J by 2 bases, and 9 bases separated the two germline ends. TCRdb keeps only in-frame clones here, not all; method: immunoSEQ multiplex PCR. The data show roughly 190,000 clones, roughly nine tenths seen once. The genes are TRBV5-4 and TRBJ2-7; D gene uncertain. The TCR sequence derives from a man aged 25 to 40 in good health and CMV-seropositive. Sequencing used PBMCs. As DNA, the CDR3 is TGTGCCAGCAGCTTGGTTTCCGGAGCCTACGAGCAGTACTTC. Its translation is CASSLVSGAYEQYF.